This entry describes one TCR beta chain. Its target is unknown. The junction does not match germline at one end; this may be a read error. The CDR3 is 16 amino acids. Germline loops: CDR1 MNHEY, CDR2 SVGAGI. This entry belongs to a study of OX40 agonist ivuxolimab in advanced cancers. Study at large: Head and neck, renal cell, melanoma or hepatocellular carcinoma were the cancers that dose-escalation patients had.

Whole-study findings and limits: Partly responding patients at 0.1-3.0 mg/kg showed some of the smallest clonal expansion.

Measured with immunoSEQ multiplex PCR; TCRdb has only the in-frame clones, and not every one. The table shows about 46,000 clones, with around 87% occurring only once. The TCR originated in an adult with an advanced solid tumor such as melanoma, head and neck, liver or kidney cancer. The rearrangement links TRBV6-5 to TRBJ1-5, with 10 bases identical to TRBD1. The source was CD4+ or CD8+ T cells sorted from blood, collected in a trial of the OX40 agonist ivuxolimab. CDR3 sequence: CASNYRDRGYNQPQHF. The CDR3 coding sequence is TGTGCCAGCAATTACCGGGACAGGGGATACAATCAGCCCCAGCATTTT.